These 29 T cell receptor beta chains were all obtained from the same sample, sequenced in a study of T cells after yellow fever vaccination. Each CDR3 protein gets one entry after TCRdb re-called the 5' RACE reads with MiXCR. The sample consists of some 300,000 distinct CDR3 sequences, about 10% of them appearing once. This specimen consisted of CD4+ T cells sorted from PBMCs, obtained 45 days after the yellow fever booster vaccination. The source is a man between 18 and 29 years old who received the YFV17D yellow fever vaccine.

This chain links TRBV28 with TRBJ1-2, with TRBD1 as a possible D gene (6 bases). Germline lookup yields CDR1 MDHEN and CDR2 SYDVKM. This CDR3 is 12 amino acids long. V was cut by 5 bases and J by 5 bases, with 9 bases left in between. The CDR3 nucleotides are TGTGCCAGCAGTCAGACAGGTTATGGCTACACCTTC. Translated: CASSQTGYGYTF.

The chain uses TRBV6-5 and TRBJ1-2; D ambiguous. CDR3 length: 14 amino acids. The V end was cut by 0 bases, the J end by 7 bases, with 12 bases between. Germline V lookup: CDR1 MNHEY, CDR2 SVGAGI. The CDR3 nucleotides read TGTGCCAGCAGTTACTCGAATGGGATGGGTGGCTACACCTTC. As protein: CASSYSNGMGGYTF.

This clonotype was counted only a few times. The junction shows a germline mismatch at one end, possibly a read error. This rearrangement joins TRBV4-3 to TRBJ1-2; 10 bases fit TRBD1. There are 15 residues in the CDR3. Germline V gives CDR1 LGHNA, CDR2 YSLEER. CDR3 coding DNA: TGCGCCAGCAGCCAGGGGGGACAGGGGAACTTTGGCTACACCTTC. It specifies CASSQGGQGNFGYTF.

This clonotype appeared many times. V is TRBV6-5 and J is TRBJ2-3; 8 bases agree with TRBD2. The CDR3 is 15 amino acids. V shed 2 bases and J 3 bases; nucleotides not matched to a gene: 4. Germline-derived CDR1 and CDR2 are MNHEY and SVGAGI. CDR3 amino acids: CASSYERGWTDTQYF. The CDR3, as DNA: TGTGCCAGCAGTTACGAGCGGGGGTGGACAGATACGCAGTATTTT.

The chain has TRBV27 and TRBJ2-4; TRBD2 matches at 8 bases. The trim removed 6 bases at V and 10 bases at J, leaving 20 bases unmatched. Germline V CDR1 and CDR2: MNHEY, SMNVEV (reference sequence). CDR3 size: 17 residues. The CDR3: CASSPLSGGTPSKIQYF. The CDR3 DNA sequence: TGTGCCAGCAGCCCTCTCTCGGGAGGGACTCCCTCAAAGATTCAGTACTTC.

As concerns this clonotype: One end of the junction varies from germline; a read error may be responsible. This chain connects TRBV6-2 or TRBV6-3 to TRBJ2-7; TRBD1 agrees at 7 bases. This CDR3 has 13 amino acids. Looked up from germline, CDR1 is MNHEY and CDR2 is SVGEGT. The CDR3 nucleotides are TGTGCCAGCAGGCGACAGGGCTCCGACGAGCAGTACTTC. The encoded protein is CASRRQGSDEQYF.

This chain connects TRBV28 to TRBJ2-7; a weak D match, TRBD1 (6 bases). CDR1 is MDHEN, CDR2 SYDVKM, per germline. Trimming cost V 6 bases and J 2 bases, with 17 bases left between them. CDR3 length: 15 amino acids. Here the CDR3 DNA reads TGTGCCAGCAGGACAACAGGGAAGTCTCCCTACGAGCAGTACGTC. It encodes CASRTTGKSPYEQYV.

The V call is TRBV18, the J call TRBJ2-3, with 7 bases fitting TRBD1. The CDR3 is 14 amino acids. Germline assignment: CDR1 KGHSH and CDR2 LQKENI. V gave up 3 bases and J gave up 4 bases; unmatched junction bases: 4. The CDR3 loop is CASSPPTGSDTQYF. The CDR3 DNA follows: TGTGCCAGCTCACCGCCGACAGGGTCAGATACGCAGTATTTT.

The rearrangement joins TRBV5-1 to TRBJ2-3; 8 nucleotides line up with TRBD2. Looked up from germline, CDR1 is SGHRS and CDR2 is YFSETQ. V gave up 2 bases and J gave up 2 bases; unmatched junction bases: 4. The CDR3 length is 15 residues. CDR3 DNA: TGCGCCAGCAGCTTCGGGGGGGCTCACACAGATACGCAGTATTTT. Encoded protein: CASSFGGAHTDTQYF. Supplemented by reference TRBV5-1 and TRBJ2-3, the full variable domain reads KAGVTQTPRYLIKTRGQQVTLSCSPISGHRSVSWYQQTPGQGLQFLFEYFSETQRNKGNFPGRFSGRQFSNSRSEMNVSTLELGDSALYLCASSFGGAHTDTQYFGPGTRLTVL.

The chain links TRBV7-2 to TRBJ2-7; no definite D call. With 5 bases removed from V and 1 base from J, the gap between germline ends came to 18 bases. Per the germline V gene, CDR1 is SGHTA and CDR2 is FQGNSA. The CDR3 length is 16 residues. DNA of the CDR3: TGTGCCAGCAGCCTATCTTTGTGGGCGTCGTCCTACGAGCAGTACTTC. Encoded protein: CASSLSLWASSYEQYF.

This clonotype came up a few times. The chain couples TRBV5-6 to TRBJ2-7; 8 nucleotides line up with TRBD2. V trimming: 2 bases; J trimming: 2 bases; junction bases outside the gene matches: 9. The CDR3 spans 16 residues. The germline V gene encodes CDR1 SGHDT and CDR2 YYEEEE. In DNA form, the CDR3 reads TGTGCCAGCAGCTTAGTGCCTAGCGGGTACCCCTACGAGCAGTACTTC. It codes for CASSLVPSGYPYEQYF. Based on the CDR3 plus reference TRBV5-6 and TRBJ2-7, the full variable domain is DAGVTQSPTHLIKTRGQQVTLRCSPKSGHDTVSWYQQALGQGPQFIFQYYEEEERQRGNFPDRFSGHQFPNYSSELNVNALLLGDSALYLCASSLVPSGYPYEQYFGPGTRLTVT.

This chain connects TRBV28 to TRBJ1-5; 9 bases are a match to TRBD1. CDR3 length: 13 amino acids. Trimming removed 6 bases from V and 5 bases from J; junction bases left unmatched: 2. Germline V gene sequence: CDR1 MDHEN, CDR2 SYDVKM. The CDR3 here is CASRQGADQPQHF. The CDR3 region has the DNA TGTGCCAGCAGACAGGGGGCAGATCAGCCCCAGCATTTT.

This clonotype was recorded at least ten times. The chain combines TRBV7-9 with TRBJ2-5, with 9 nucleotides matching TRBD2. V shed 5 bases and J 7 bases; nucleotides not matched to a gene: 14. The CDR3 is made up of 16 amino acids. Germline V lookup: CDR1 SEHNR, CDR2 FQNEAQ (reference sequence). CDR3 nucleotides: TGTGCCAGCAGCCCCCCAAGAGCGGGGGGCCTTGGGACCCAGTACTTC. Protein product: CASSPPRAGGLGTQYF.

This clonotype occurred a few times. This chain uses TRBV4-1 with TRBJ2-7, with D possibly called TRBD1 or TRBD2 (5 bases each). The CDR3 is made up of 17 amino acids. Trimming cost V 4 bases and J 7 bases, with 26 bases left between them. The V gene's germline CDR1 is MGHRA and CDR2 YSYEKL. The CDR3 nucleotides are TGCGCCAGCAGCCCCAATCCCGGGACGAAGATCTCGGGTGAGCAGTACTTC. This sequence encodes CASSPNPGTKISGEQYF.

In its sample, this clonotype was seen a few times. The chain combines TRBV7-2 with TRBJ2-3; D is possibly TRBD1 (6 bases). The CDR3 totals 15 residues. Deletions cut 8 bases from V and 1 base from J, with 16 bases between. The germline V gene has CDR1 SGHTA and CDR2 FQGNSA. The CDR3 region is CASSKAAGGTDTQYF. The DNA of the CDR3 is TGTGCCAGCTCCAAAGCGGCAGGGGGCACAGATACGCAGTATTTT.

This clonotype was seen a handful of times. This rearrangement joins TRBV7-9 to TRBJ2-3, with 7 positions matching TRBD1. The junction had 11 bases not matched to a gene; V was cut back by 8 bases and J by 3 bases. The CDR3 is made up of 15 amino acids. The germline V gene has CDR1 SEHNR and CDR2 FQNEAQ (reference sequence). The CDR3 sequence is CASAPRTGATDTQYF. The CDR3 DNA reads TGTGCCAGCGCGCCCCGAACAGGGGCGACAGATACGCAGTATTTT. Combining the CDR3 with reference TRBV7-9 and TRBJ2-3 gives the whole variable domain DTGVSQNPRHKITKRGQNVTFRCDPISEHNRLYWYRQTLGQGPEFLTYFQNEAQLEKSRLLSDRFSAERPKGSFSTLEIQRTEQGDSAMYLCASAPRTGATDTQYFGPGTRLTVL.

This chain links TRBV7-3 with TRBJ2-1; TRBD1 might be the D (6 bases). The germline V and J ends were trimmed by 5 bases and 10 bases, with 15 bases remaining between them. CDR3 length: 13 amino acids. The germline V gene encodes CDR1 SGHTA and CDR2 FQGTGA. The chain's CDR3 is CASSQEQGLEQFF. In DNA form, the CDR3 reads TGTGCCAGCAGCCAGGAACAGGGTCTAGAGCAGTTCTTC.

CDR3 residues: CASSLRGQGYEQYV. CDR3 DNA: TGTGCCAGCAGCTTACGCGGACAGGGCTACGAGCAGTACGTC. The rearrangement links TRBV7-8 to TRBJ2-7; TRBD1 matches at 8 bases. J was trimmed by 3 bases and V by 2 bases; bases with no gene match: 3. CDR3 length equals 14 residues. Germline CDR1 and CDR2: SGHVS and FQNEAQ.

This sequence joins TRBV11-2 and TRBJ2-1; D remains ambiguous. V was trimmed by 1 base and J by 10 bases, leaving 14 bases between them. This CDR3 region has 14 residues. Per germline, CDR1 SGHAT and CDR2 FQNNGV. Here the CDR3 DNA reads TGTGCCAGCAGCTTAGGTCCATCTAATAGGGAGCAGTTCTTC. Residues: CASSLGPSNREQFF.

This clonotype has more than one count but fewer than ten. This rearrangement joins TRBV25-1 to TRBJ2-3; 10 bases match TRBD2. The germline V gene encodes CDR1 MGHDK and CDR2 SYGVNS. The CDR3 has 17 amino acids. V lost 5 bases and J lost 5; bases outside the gene matches: 13. In DNA form, the CDR3 reads TGTGCCAGCAGTCCCCGGGGGGTAGCGGGGGGCCAAGATACGCAGTATTTT. Translating gives CASSPRGVAGGQDTQYF.

The gene calls are TRBV5-1 and TRBJ2-3; either TRBD1 or TRBD2 may fit D (5 bases each). Trimming took off 7 bases at V and 4 bases at J, with 19 bases between the two ends. The germline gives CDR1 SGHRS, CDR2 YFSETQ. The CDR3 consists of 15 residues. CDR3 nucleotide sequence: TGCGCCAGCGGGGCGGGCGGCAACACCCCAGATACGCAGTATTTT. Protein product: CASGAGGNTPDTQYF.

This clonotype was detected only a few times. The rearrangement links TRBV6-5 to TRBJ2-3, with D possibly being TRBD2 (5 bases). Trimming stripped 5 bases from V and 1 base from J, with 13 bases between. CDR3 length: 15 amino acids. Germline V lookup: CDR1 MNHEY, CDR2 SVGAGI. The CDR3 bases are TGTGCCAGCAGTCCTAGCATTTTCCGCACAGATACGCAGTATTTT. Protein product: CASSPSIFRTDTQYF.

A few counts support this clonotype. J is TRBJ1-2 and V is TRBV4-3; possible D gene TRBD1, 6 bases. The CDR3 sequence is 15 residues long. CDR1 is LGHNA, CDR2 YSLEER, per germline. Trimming shortened V by 3 bases and J by 2 bases, and 13 bases separated the two germline ends. In nucleotides, the CDR3 is TGCGCCAGCAGCCAGCGACAGGAGGGGAACTATGGCTACACCTTC. This encodes CASSQRQEGNYGYTF.

This clonotype appeared a single time. V usage is TRBV4-2 and J usage is TRBJ2-1; possible D gene TRBD2, 6 bases. Trimming removed 1 base at V and 5 bases at J, with 21 bases between. The CDR3 loop spans 18 amino acids. Germline V lookup: CDR1 LGHNA, CDR2 YNFKEQ. CDR3 region: CASSQVGRGIIRNNEQFF. DNA for the CDR3: TGTGCCAGCAGCCAAGTTGGCCGGGGGATCATCCGGAACAATGAGCAGTTCTTC.

This clonotype was counted between two and nine times. The genes are TRBV24-1 and TRBJ2-3; D is ambiguous. CDR1 and CDR2 (germline): KGHDR, SFDVKD. V was pared by 5 bases and J by 2 bases, with 10 bases between. CDR3 length: 14 amino acids. For the CDR3, the DNA is TGTGCCACCAGTGGAATAGGAGCCACAGATACGCAGTATTTT. Translated, it gives CATSGIGATDTQYF.

In its sample, this clonotype was seen a few times. The J gene is TRBJ2-2, the V gene TRBV6-2 or TRBV6-3; either TRBD1 or TRBD2 may supply D (6 bases each). V gave up 6 bases and J gave up 2 bases, with 16 bases separating them. The CDR3 has 16 residues. Germline values: CDR1 MNHEY, CDR2 SVGEGT. This CDR3 reads CASSYSKGGNTGELFF. The DNA of the CDR3 is TGTGCCAGCAGCTATTCTAAGGGGGGCAACACCGGGGAGCTGTTTTTT.

This clonotype occurred a few times. The chain carries TRBV20-1 and TRBJ1-1, with D unclear. The CDR3 totals 11 residues. V was pared by 5 bases and J by 8 bases, with 12 bases between. Germline loops: CDR1 DFQATT, CDR2 SNEGSKA (reference sequence). The CDR3 spells CSAGEGREAFF. CDR3 DNA sequence: TGCAGTGCTGGGGAAGGCAGAGAAGCTTTCTTT.

This clonotype was observed a few times. This chain joins TRBV28 and TRBJ2-5; tentatively, D is TRBD2 (7 bases). This CDR3 is built from 15 residues. V was trimmed by 7 bases and J by 1 base, leaving 16 bases between them. Germline V gene sequence: CDR1 MDHEN, CDR2 SYDVKM. The CDR3 DNA reads as TGTGCCAGCATAAGGGGGGGGACTTTCCAAGAGACCCAGTACTTC. Translation gives CASIRGGTFQETQYF.

CDR3 protein: CASTYAGETQYF. The CDR3 bases are TGTGCCAGCACCTACGCCGGAGAGACCCAGTACTTC. The J gene is TRBJ2-5, the V gene TRBV7-2, with D hard to call. Germline V CDR1 and CDR2: SGHTA, FQGNSA. V was pared by 7 bases and J by 4 bases, with 10 bases between. This CDR3 has 12 amino acids.